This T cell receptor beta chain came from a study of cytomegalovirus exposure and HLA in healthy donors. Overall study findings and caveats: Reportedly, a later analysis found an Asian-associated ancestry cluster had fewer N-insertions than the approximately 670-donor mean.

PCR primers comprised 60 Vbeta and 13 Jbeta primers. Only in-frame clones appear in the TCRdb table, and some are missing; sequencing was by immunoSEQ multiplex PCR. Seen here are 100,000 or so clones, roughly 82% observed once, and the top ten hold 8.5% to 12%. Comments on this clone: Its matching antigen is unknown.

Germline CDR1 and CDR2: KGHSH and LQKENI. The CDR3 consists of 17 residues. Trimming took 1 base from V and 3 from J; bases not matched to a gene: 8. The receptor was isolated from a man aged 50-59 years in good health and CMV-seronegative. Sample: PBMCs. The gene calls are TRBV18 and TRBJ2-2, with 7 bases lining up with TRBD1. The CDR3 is CASSPQRRQGDTGELFF. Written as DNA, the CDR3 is TGTGCCAGCTCACCACAGCGGCGGCAGGGGGACACCGGGGAGCTGTTTTTT. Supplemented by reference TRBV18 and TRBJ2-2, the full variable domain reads NAGVMQNPRHLVRRRGQEARLRCSPMKGHSHVYWYRQLPEEGLKFMVYLQKENIIDESGMPKERFSAEFPKEGPSILRIQQVVRGDSAAYFCASSPQRRQGDTGELFFGEGSRLTVL.